A single T cell receptor (beta chain) is shown here with its context. The CDR3 sequence is 13 residues long. Germline V CDR1 and CDR2: GTSNPN, SVGIG (reference sequence). With 1 base removed from V and 5 bases from J, the gap between germline ends came to 8 bases. The data derive from a study of blood T cell repertoires in COVID-19. Study context: Samples representing acute and convalescent COVID-19 were sourced from the United States, Italy and Spain. Sources were T cells, B-cell-depleted T cells, or PBMCs; the material itself was cDNA or gDNA.

The table came from immunoSEQ multiplex PCR; TCRdb's copy has only in-frame clones and leaves some out. The profile shows around 46,000 clones, about 85% of them singletons. What was sequenced was peripheral blood. V gene TRBV30 combines with J gene TRBJ1-4; D might be TRBD1 (5 bases). The TCR sequence derives from a human donor in a cohort sampled during active COVID-19. CDR3 residues: CAWSAGGNEKLFF. The CDR3 nucleotides read TGTGCCTGGAGTGCGGGGGGGAATGAAAAACTGTTTTTT.